Included here is one TCR beta chain sequence, with context. TCRdb keeps only in-frame clones here, not all; method: immunoSEQ multiplex PCR. There are a few hundred thousand clones in the sample; just over 85% occur only once, and about 10% lies in the top ten. Cohorts were based on clinical histories the participants reported. In germline, CDR1 is GTSNPN, CDR2 SVGIG (reference sequence). V lost 4 bases to trimming and J lost 9 bases, with 10 bases between them. This CDR3 region has 12 residues. The data derive from a study of blood T cell repertoires in COVID-19. The origin of this receptor is a woman between 18 and 29 years old who had recovered from COVID-19. The sequenced material came from PBMCs or T cells enriched from blood (not recorded which). The chain is built from TRBV30 and TRBJ1-6; no reliable D call. The CDR3 here is CAWTLPGSPLHF. The CDR3 nucleotides are TGTGCCTGGACTTTACCGGGTTCACCCCTCCACTTT.